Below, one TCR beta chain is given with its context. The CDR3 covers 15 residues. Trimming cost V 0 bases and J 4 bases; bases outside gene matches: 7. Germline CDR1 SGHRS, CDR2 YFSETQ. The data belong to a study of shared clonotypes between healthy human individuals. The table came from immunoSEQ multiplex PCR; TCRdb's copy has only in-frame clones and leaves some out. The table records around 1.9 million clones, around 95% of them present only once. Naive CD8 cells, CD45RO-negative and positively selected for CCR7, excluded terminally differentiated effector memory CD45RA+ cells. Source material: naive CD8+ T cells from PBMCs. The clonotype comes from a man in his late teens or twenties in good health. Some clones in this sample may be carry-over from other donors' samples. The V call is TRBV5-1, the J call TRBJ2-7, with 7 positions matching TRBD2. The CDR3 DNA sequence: TGCGCCAGCAGCTTGGGCCTAGCGGAACCTTACGAGCAGTACTTC. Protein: CASSLGLAEPYEQYF.